The entry below describes one TCR beta chain. Antigen: not known. The CDR3 is made up of 14 amino acids. V lost 2 bases and J lost 1; bases outside the gene matches: 1. Germline lookup yields CDR1 SGHNT and CDR2 YENEEA. The data were taken from a study of T cells after posttransplantation cyclophosphamide. Study results and limitations: Recipient CMV seropositivity and CMV reactivation strongly tracked TRB clonality.

Sequencing used immunoSEQ multiplex PCR; TCRdb keeps in-frame clones, though not all of them. The table shows about 11,000 clones, with around 81% occurring only once. Busulfan-fludarabine conditioning, marrow transplant, and cyclophosphamide on days +3 and +4 were administered. This sequence originates from a female patient in her fifties who received an allogeneic stem cell transplant from a related donor, was CMV-positive, and had no GVHD. Some of these T cells may belong to the graft donor. Material: PBMCs, obtained around 2,000 days after allogeneic stem cell transplant with posttransplant cyclophosphamide. This chain uses TRBV11-3 with TRBJ2-5, with TRBD1 identical over 7 bases. In DNA form, the CDR3 reads TGTGCCAGCAGCTTAAGGGACAGCCAAGAGACCCAGTACTTC. It translates to CASSLRDSQETQYF.